This TCR beta chain was obtained from a study of cytomegalovirus exposure and HLA in healthy donors. Study-wide findings and caveats: In a later analysis, a missense DCLRE1C variant was linked to TCR beta V- and J-gene trimming. Earlier findings revealed that most TCR beta V segments proved productive either about 87% or about 30% of the time. The classifier reportedly diagnosed cytomegalovirus status with high sensitivity and specificity.

There are 15 residues in the CDR3. Per the germline V gene, CDR1 is SEHNR and CDR2 is FQNEAQ (reference sequence). The V end lost 2 bases, the J end lost 7 bases, and 18 bases lay between the germline ends. A single count supports this clone. Its target is unknown. 60 Vbeta and 13 Jbeta primers were used in PCR. Profiling relied on immunoSEQ multiplex PCR, and the TCRdb table lists in-frame clones only, not all of them. The data show 150,000 to 200,000 clones, around 80% seen once. Material for sequencing was PBMCs. The genes are TRBV7-9 and TRBJ2-7; tentative D call: TRBD1 (6 bases). This receptor was identified in a human donor in good health. The CDR3 region is CASSLTGRGNGEQYF. CDR3 sequence (DNA): TGTGCCAGCAGCTTAACCGGCAGGGGAAACGGAGAGCAGTACTTC. The whole variable domain, remainder taken from reference TRBV7-9 and TRBJ2-7, is DTGVSQNPRHKITKRGQNVTFRCDPISEHNRLYWYRQTLGQGPEFLTYFQNEAQLEKSRLLSDRFSAERPKGSFSTLEIQRTEQGDSAMYLCASSLTGRGNGEQYFGPGTRLTVT.